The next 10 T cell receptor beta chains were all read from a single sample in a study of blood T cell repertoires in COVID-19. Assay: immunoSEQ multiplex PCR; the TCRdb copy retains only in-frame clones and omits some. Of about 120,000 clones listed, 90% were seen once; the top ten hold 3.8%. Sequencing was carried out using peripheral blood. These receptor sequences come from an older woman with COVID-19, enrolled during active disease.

The CDR3 coding sequence is TGCAGTGCTAGTCCCCGACTAGCGGCCTACCAAGAGACCCAGTACTTC. This encodes CSASPRLAAYQETQYF. The J gene is TRBJ2-5, the V gene TRBV20-1; 9 bases map to TRBD2. Germline CDR1 is DFQATT and CDR2 is SNEGSKA (reference sequence). The CDR3 extends over 16 amino acids. Trimming took 3 bases from V and 0 from J; bases not matched to a gene: 8.

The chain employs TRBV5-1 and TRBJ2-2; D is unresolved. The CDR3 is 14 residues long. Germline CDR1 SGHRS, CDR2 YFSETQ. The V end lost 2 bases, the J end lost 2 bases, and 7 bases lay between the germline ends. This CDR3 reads CASSFDINTGELFF. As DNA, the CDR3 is TGCGCCAGCAGCTTTGACATCAACACCGGGGAGCTGTTTTTT. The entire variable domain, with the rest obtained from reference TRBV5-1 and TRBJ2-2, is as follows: KAGVTQTPRYLIKTRGQQVTLSCSPISGHRSVSWYQQTPGQGLQFLFEYFSETQRNKGNFPGRFSGRQFSNSRSEMNVSTLELGDSALYLCASSFDINTGELFFGEGSRLTVL.

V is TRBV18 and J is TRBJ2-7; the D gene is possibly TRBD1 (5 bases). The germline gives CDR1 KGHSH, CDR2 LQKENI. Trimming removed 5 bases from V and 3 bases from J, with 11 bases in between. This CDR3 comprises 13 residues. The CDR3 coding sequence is TGTGCCAGCTCATGGGGCTCCCGCTACGAGCAGTACTTC. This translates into CASSWGSRYEQYF.

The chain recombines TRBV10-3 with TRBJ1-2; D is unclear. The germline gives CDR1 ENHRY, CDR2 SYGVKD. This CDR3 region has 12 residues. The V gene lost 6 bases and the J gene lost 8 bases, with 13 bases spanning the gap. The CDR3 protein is CAISLAGRGYTF. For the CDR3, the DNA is TGTGCCATCAGCCTCGCCGGGAGGGGCTACACCTTC.

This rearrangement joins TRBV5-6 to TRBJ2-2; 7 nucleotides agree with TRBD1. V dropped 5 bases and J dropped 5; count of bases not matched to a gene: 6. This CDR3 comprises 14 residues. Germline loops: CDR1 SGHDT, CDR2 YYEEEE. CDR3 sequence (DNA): TGTGCCAGCAGACCGGGACAGTTGACCGGGGAGCTGTTTTTT. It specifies CASRPGQLTGELFF.

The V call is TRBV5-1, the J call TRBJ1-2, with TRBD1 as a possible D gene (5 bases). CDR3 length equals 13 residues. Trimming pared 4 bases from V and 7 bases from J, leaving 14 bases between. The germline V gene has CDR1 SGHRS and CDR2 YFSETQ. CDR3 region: CASSPGPGGGYTF. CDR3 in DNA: TGCGCCAGCAGCCCTGGGCCGGGGGGTGGCTACACCTTC. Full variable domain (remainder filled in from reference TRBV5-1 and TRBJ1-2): KAGVTQTPRYLIKTRGQQVTLSCSPISGHRSVSWYQQTPGQGLQFLFEYFSETQRNKGNFPGRFSGRQFSNSRSEMNVSTLELGDSALYLCASSPGPGGGYTFGSGTRLTVV.

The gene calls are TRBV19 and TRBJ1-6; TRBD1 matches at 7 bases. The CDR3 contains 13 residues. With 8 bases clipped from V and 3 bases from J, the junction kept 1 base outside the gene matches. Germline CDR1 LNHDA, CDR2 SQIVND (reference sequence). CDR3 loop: CASRQGYNSPLHF. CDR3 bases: TGTGCCAGTCGACAGGGCTATAATTCACCCCTCCACTTT.

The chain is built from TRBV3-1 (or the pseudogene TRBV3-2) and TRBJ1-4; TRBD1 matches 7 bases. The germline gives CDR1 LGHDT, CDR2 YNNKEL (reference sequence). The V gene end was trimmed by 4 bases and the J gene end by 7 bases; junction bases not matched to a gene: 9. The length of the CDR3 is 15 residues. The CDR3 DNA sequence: TGTGCCAGCAGCCCCGCGGGACAGCGGACTGAAAAACTGTTTTTT. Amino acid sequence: CASSPAGQRTEKLFF.

The CDR3 nucleotides read TGTGCCAGTAGTCCGGAATTGGGGGCGAGAACCGGGGAGCTGTTTTTT. It codes for CASSPELGARTGELFF. The chain joins TRBV19 to TRBJ2-2, with D perhaps TRBD1 (6 bases). This CDR3 contains 16 residues. The V end was cut by 5 bases, the J end by 5 bases, with 18 bases between. Per the germline V gene, CDR1 is LNHDA and CDR2 is SQIVND (reference sequence).

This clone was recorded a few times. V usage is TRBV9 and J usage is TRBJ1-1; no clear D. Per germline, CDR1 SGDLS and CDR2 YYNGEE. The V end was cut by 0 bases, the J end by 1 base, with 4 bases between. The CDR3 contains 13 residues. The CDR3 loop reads CASSVDKNTEAFF. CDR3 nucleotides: TGTGCCAGCAGCGTAGACAAGAACACTGAAGCTTTCTTT.